The 10 T cell receptor beta chains reported below all come from one sample, sequenced in a study of vaccination and CD4 T cells after COVID-19. With the Oncomine TCR Beta short-read assay, DNA from cultured CD4+ T cells was sequenced. Using its own MiXCR run on the PCR reads, TCRdb lists one record per CDR3 protein. The sample lists around 12,000 distinct CDR3 sequences, more than 50% occurring once. The treatment is: roughly 11-day PBMC culture with coronavirus spike peptide pools or control peptides (ViraFEST assay). No antigen has been identified for these receptors. The sequenced sample was CD4+ T cells from blood, cultured in vitro. These TCRs come from a human donor who had recovered from COVID-19.

V and J are TRBV12-3 or TRBV12-4 and TRBJ1-1; weak D call: TRBD1 (5 bases). Between the trimmed V and J ends, which lost 3 bases and 5 bases, there was a span of 13 bases. The CDR3 is 14 residues long. In DNA, the CDR3 is TGTGCCAGCAGTTTGGGAGGGGCAGGGACTGAAGCTTTCTTT. This codes for CASSLGGAGTEAFF.

The rearrangement links TRBV19 to TRBJ1-5; 9 bases are shared with TRBD1. The germline V gene has CDR1 LNHDA and CDR2 SQIVND (reference sequence). This CDR3 contains 20 residues. After removal of 1 base from V and 5 bases from J, the junction contained 18 bases not matched to a gene. The CDR3 spells CASSIAAPLGRTGAHQPQHF. The CDR3 DNA is TGTGCCAGTAGTATAGCGGCCCCTTTAGGAAGGACAGGGGCTCATCAGCCCCAGCATTTT.

This sequence joins TRBV27 and TRBJ1-6, with TRBD1 as a possible D gene (5 bases). Germline V gene data show CDR1 as MNHEY and CDR2 as SMNVEV (reference sequence). This CDR3 region has 16 residues. V was trimmed by 6 bases and J by 3 bases, leaving 15 bases between them. CDR3 residues: CASRTSTDVYNSPLHF. The CDR3 nucleotides are TGTGCCAGCAGAACATCGACAGACGTCTATAATTCACCCCTCCACTTT.

The CDR3 here is CSAADRVYYGYTF. CDR3 bases: TGCAGTGCTGCAGACAGAGTCTACTATGGCTACACCTTC. The rearrangement uses TRBV20-1 and TRBJ1-2; perhaps TRBD1 as D (5 bases). The V gene lost 5 bases and the J gene lost 3 bases, with 13 bases spanning the gap. Germline V gene lookup returns CDR1 DFQATT and CDR2 SNEGSKA (reference sequence). The CDR3 is 13 residues long.

The gene calls are TRBV7-3 and TRBJ2-1, with 9 positions matching TRBD2. Germline assignment: CDR1 SGHTA and CDR2 FQGTGA. This CDR3 is 17 amino acids long. V shed 0 bases and J 5 bases; nucleotides not matched to a gene: 8. CDR3 sequence (DNA): TGTGCCAGCAGCTTAACGGCGGCGGGAGGGTCGGACAATGAGCAGTTCTTC. This translates into CASSLTAAGGSDNEQFF.

V is TRBV12-3 or TRBV12-4 and J is TRBJ2-7; unclear D gene. This CDR3 contains 14 residues. Trimming pared 6 bases from V and 3 bases from J, leaving 15 bases between. In DNA form, the CDR3 reads TGTGCCAGCAGCCCATTGGGTGCGAACTACGAGCAGTACTTC. It translates to CASSPLGANYEQYF.

A few counts support this clonotype. The J gene is TRBJ1-1, the V gene TRBV11-2; D might be TRBD1 (5 bases). V gave up 4 bases and J gave up 1 base, with 7 bases separating them. The CDR3 spans 13 residues. Germline CDR1 is SGHAT and CDR2 is FQNNGV. The CDR3 sequence is CASSSQGNTEAFF. For the CDR3, the DNA is TGTGCCAGCAGCTCCCAGGGGAACACTGAAGCTTTCTTT.

J is TRBJ1-4 and V is TRBV28; the D gene is possibly TRBD1 (5 bases). The CDR3 covers 16 residues. V shed 4 bases and J shed 4 bases, with 16 bases lying between them. Germline V gives CDR1 MDHEN, CDR2 SYDVKM. Written as DNA, the CDR3 is TGTGCCAGCAGTTCGGCGGCGGGGGAGGGTAATGAAAAACTGTTTTTT. As protein: CASSSAAGEGNEKLFF.

V usage is TRBV20-1 and J usage is TRBJ2-7, with D possibly TRBD1 on 8 matching bases. V dropped 4 bases and J dropped 0 bases, with 28 bases sitting between them. Germline CDR1 DFQATT, CDR2 SNEGSKA (reference sequence). The CDR3 sequence is 19 residues long. In DNA form, the CDR3 reads TGCAGTGCTACGGGTTTGGACAGGGAGGGCCGTTACAGCTCCTACGAGCAGTACTTC. Translating it yields CSATGLDREGRYSSYEQYF.

The chain recombines TRBV19 with TRBJ2-5; D call uncertain. The CDR3 contains 17 residues. V was pared by 2 bases and J by 2 bases, with 18 bases between. Germline V gene sequence: CDR1 LNHDA, CDR2 SQIVND (reference sequence). Here the CDR3 reads CASSINFYLGKQETQYF. As DNA, the CDR3 is TGTGCCAGTAGTATAAACTTTTACCTGGGTAAGCAAGAGACCCAGTACTTC.